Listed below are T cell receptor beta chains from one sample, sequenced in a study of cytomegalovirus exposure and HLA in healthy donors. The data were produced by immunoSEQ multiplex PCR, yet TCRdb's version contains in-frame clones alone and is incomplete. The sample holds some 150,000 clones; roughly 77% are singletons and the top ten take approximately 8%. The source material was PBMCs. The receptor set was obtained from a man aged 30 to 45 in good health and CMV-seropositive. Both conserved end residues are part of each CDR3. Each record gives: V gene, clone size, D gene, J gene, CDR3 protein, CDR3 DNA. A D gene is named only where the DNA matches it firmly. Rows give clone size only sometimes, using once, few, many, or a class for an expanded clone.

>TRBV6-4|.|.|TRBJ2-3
CASSSGSTDTQYF
TGTGCCAGCAGTAGCGGGAGCACAGATACGCAGTATTTT
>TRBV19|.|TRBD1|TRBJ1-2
CASIGQGAGAGYTF
TGTGCCAGTATCGGGCAGGGGGCAGGGGCAGGCTACACCTTC
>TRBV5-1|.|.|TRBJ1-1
CASSFVQNRRNTEAFF
TGCGCCAGCAGCTTCGTACAAAACAGGAGGAACACTGAAGCTTTCTTT
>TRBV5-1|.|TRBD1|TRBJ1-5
CASSYGTGRDQPQHF
TGCGCCAGCAGTTATGGGACAGGGCGGGATCAGCCCCAGCATTTT
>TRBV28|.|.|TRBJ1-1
CASSLLGGGGAFF
TGTGCCAGCAGTTTGCTGGGGGGGGGAGGAGCTTTCTTT
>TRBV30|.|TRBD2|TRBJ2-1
CARGRGGPFRINEQFF
TGTGCCCGGGGGCGGGGGGGCCCCTTTCGTATCAATGAGCAGTTCTTC
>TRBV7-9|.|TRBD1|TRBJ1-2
CASSLSNRGLNYGYTF
TGTGCCAGCAGCTTATCCAACAGGGGGCTAAACTATGGCTACACCTTC
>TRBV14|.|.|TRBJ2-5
CASSPAGGGWTQYF
TGTGCCAGCAGCCCCGCAGGGGGAGGATGGACCCAGTACTTC
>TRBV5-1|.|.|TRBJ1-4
CASSLAAVEEKLFF
TGCGCCAGCAGCTTGGCGGCGGTAGAGGAAAAACTGTTTTTT
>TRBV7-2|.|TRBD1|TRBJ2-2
CASTIRQGGAGELFF
TGTGCCAGCACCATCCGACAGGGGGGGGCCGGGGAGCTGTTTTTT
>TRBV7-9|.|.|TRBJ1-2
CASSFEANYGYTF
TGTGCCAGCAGCTTCGAGGCTAACTATGGCTACACCTTC
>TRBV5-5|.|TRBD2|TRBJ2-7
CASSLVRLAGRYEQYF
TGTGCCAGCAGCTTGGTACGCCTAGCGGGGAGGTACGAGCAGTACTTC
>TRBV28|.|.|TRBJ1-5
CASSWRQGLQPQHF
TGTGCCAGCAGTTGGCGGCAGGGGCTCCAGCCCCAGCATTTT
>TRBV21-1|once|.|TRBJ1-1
CASSTGDRGLPTEAFF
TGTGCCAGCAGTACGGGGGACAGGGGGCTCCCCACTGAAGCTTTCTTT
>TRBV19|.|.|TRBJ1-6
CASSIPGAAGTPLHF
TGTGCCAGTAGTATACCAGGGGCCGCCGGGACACCCCTCCACTTT
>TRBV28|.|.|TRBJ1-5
CASSSPYQPQHF
TGTGCCAGCAGTTCCCCCTATCAGCCCCAGCATTTT
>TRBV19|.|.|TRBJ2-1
CASSIALEQFF
TGTGCCAGTAGTATAGCTCTAGAGCAGTTCTTC
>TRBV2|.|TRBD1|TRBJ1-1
CASSTDRGHIEAFF
TGTGCCAGCAGTACCGACAGGGGGCACATTGAAGCTTTCTTT
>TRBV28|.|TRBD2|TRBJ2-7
CASSLGGPTSASYEQYF
TGTGCCAGCAGTTTGGGGGGGCCGACTAGCGCTTCCTACGAGCAGTACTTC
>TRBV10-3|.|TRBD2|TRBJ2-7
CAISDPTGTSAYEQYF
TGTGCCATCAGTGACCCCACCGGGACTAGCGCCTACGAGCAGTACTTC
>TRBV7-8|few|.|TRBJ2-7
CASQRSPTYEQYF
TGTGCCAGCCAGCGGAGTCCCACCTACGAGCAGTACTTC
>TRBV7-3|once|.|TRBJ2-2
CASRSRSGTGELFF
TGTGCCAGCAGGTCCCGGTCGGGCACCGGGGAGCTGTTTTTT
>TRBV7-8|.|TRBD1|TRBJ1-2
CASSPRQGEGGYTF
TGTGCCAGCAGCCCCCGGCAGGGGGAAGGCGGCTACACCTTC
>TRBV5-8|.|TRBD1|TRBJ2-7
CASSLVGTGDYEQYF
TGTGCCAGCAGCTTGGTGGGGACAGGGGACTACGAGCAGTACTTC
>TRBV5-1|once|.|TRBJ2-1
CASSLGGSYNEQFF
TGCGCCAGCAGCTTGGGCGGGTCCTACAATGAGCAGTTCTTC
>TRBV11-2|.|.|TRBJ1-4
CASSLVPIQGEKLFF
TGTGCCAGCAGCTTAGTCCCTATCCAGGGTGAAAAGCTGTTTTTT
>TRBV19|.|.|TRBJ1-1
CASRQGGITEAFF
TGTGCCAGTAGGCAGGGAGGGATTACTGAAGCTTTCTTT
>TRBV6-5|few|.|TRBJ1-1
CASSYGQGMNTEAFF
TGTGCCAGCAGTTACGGTCAGGGGATGAACACTGAAGCTTTCTTT
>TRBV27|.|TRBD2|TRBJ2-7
CASSSLAGASYEQYF
TGTGCCAGCAGTTCTCTAGCGGGGGCTTCCTACGAGCAGTACTTC
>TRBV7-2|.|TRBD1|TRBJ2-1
CASTIQGAQRVNEQFF
TGTGCCAGCACTATCCAGGGGGCGCAAAGGGTTAATGAGCAGTTCTTC
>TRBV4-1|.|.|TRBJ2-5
CASSQEVGPGQETQYF
TGCGCCAGCAGCCAAGAGGTGGGTCCTGGGCAGGAGACCCAGTACTTC
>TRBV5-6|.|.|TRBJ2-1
CASSLGGRVDEQFF
TGTGCCAGCAGCTTGGGAGGGAGAGTAGATGAGCAGTTCTTC
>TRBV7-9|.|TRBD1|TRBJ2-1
CASSPRTGEGYNEQFF
TGTGCCAGCAGCCCTCGGACAGGGGAGGGTTACAATGAGCAGTTCTTC
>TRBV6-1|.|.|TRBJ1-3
CASTPGGTGDTIYF
TGTGCCAGCACCCCGGGAGGGACCGGAGACACCATATATTTT
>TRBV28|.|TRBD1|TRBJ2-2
CASSFLGTGGTGELFF
TGTGCCAGCAGTTTCCTCGGGACAGGGGGCACCGGGGAGCTGTTTTTT
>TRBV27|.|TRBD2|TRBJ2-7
CASSLRRDSWASGHPHEQYF
TGTGCCAGCAGTTTACGGAGGGACTCGTGGGCTAGCGGTCATCCACACGAGCAGTACTTC
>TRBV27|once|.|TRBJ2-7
CASSLTNSGSGQYF
TGTGCCAGCAGTCTCACCAACTCCGGCTCAGGGCAGTACTTC
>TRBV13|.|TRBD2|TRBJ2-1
CASSTRASGDNEQFF
TGTGCCAGCAGCACCCGGGCTAGCGGAGACAATGAGCAGTTCTTC
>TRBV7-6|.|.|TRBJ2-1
CASSLGLGDNEQFF
TGTGCCAGCAGCTTAGGATTAGGGGACAATGAGCAGTTCTTC
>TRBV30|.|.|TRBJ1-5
CAWSTSRDQPQHF
TGTGCCTGGAGTACGTCCCGGGATCAGCCCCAGCATTTT
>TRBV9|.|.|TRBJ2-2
CASSVDPEVRGGAGELFF
TGTGCCAGCAGCGTAGATCCTGAGGTGAGGGGAGGCGCCGGGGAGCTGTTTTTT
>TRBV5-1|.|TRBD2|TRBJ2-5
CASSLDSGIETQYF
TGCGCCAGCAGCTTGGATAGCGGGATCGAGACCCAGTACTTC
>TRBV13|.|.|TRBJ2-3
CASRVGAQIRDTQYF
TGTGCCAGCAGGGTAGGAGCGCAGATCCGAGATACGCAGTATTTT
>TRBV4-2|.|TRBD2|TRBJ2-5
CASSRLADQETQYF
TGTGCCAGCAGCCGACTAGCGGATCAAGAGACCCAGTACTTC
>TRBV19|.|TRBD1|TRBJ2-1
CASTVIGGQGWREQFF
TGTGCCAGTACCGTAATAGGGGGACAGGGCTGGCGTGAGCAGTTCTTC
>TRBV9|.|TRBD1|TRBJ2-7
CASSGQGGFEQYF
TGTGCCAGCAGCGGACAGGGGGGTTTCGAGCAGTACTTC
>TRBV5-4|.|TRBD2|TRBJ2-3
CASSPRTSGVRDTQYF
TGTGCCAGCAGCCCAAGGACTAGCGGAGTCCGAGATACGCAGTATTTT
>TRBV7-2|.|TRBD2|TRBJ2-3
CASSKLAGASTDTQYF
TGTGCCAGCAGCAAACTAGCGGGGGCCAGCACAGATACGCAGTATTTT
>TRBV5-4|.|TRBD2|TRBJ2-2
CASSRSSGRAGGELFF
TGTGCCAGCAGCCGAAGTAGCGGGAGGGCCGGCGGGGAGCTGTTTTTT
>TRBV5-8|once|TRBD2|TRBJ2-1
CASSLELAGGPSYNEQFF
TGTGCCAGCAGCTTGGAACTAGCGGGAGGGCCTTCCTACAATGAGCAGTTCTTC
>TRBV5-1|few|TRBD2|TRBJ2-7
CASSFADGTSGNGQYF
TGCGCCAGCAGCTTTGCGGACGGGACTAGCGGGAACGGGCAGTACTTC
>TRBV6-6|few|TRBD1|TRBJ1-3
CASSYSRGLGNTIYF
TGTGCCAGCAGTTACTCCAGGGGGCTTGGAAACACCATATATTTT
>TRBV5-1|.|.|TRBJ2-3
CASSSPSVTDTQYF
TGCGCCAGCAGCTCCCCGTCCGTCACAGATACGCAGTATTTT
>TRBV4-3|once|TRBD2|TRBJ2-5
CASSQDPSGSQETQYF
TGCGCCAGCAGCCAAGACCCTAGCGGGTCCCAAGAGACCCAGTACTTC
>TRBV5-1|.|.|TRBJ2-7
CASSLSTGLTYEQYF
TGCGCCAGCAGCTTGAGCACAGGGCTGACCTACGAGCAGTACTTC